The 8 T cell receptor beta chains reported below all come from one sample, sequenced in a study of tumor-infiltrating lymphocytes in primary liver carcinoma. Germline DNA was also extracted, and blood RNA derived from unsorted whole blood. TCR beta cDNA was prepared out of around 460 ng total RNA by means of a constant-region primer. Libraries for TCR beta were built through three nested multiplex PCR rounds, which together made up a slightly modified ARM-PCR procedure. With TRBV1-TRBV30 forward primers and a C-beta reverse primer, the first two PCR rounds were run for nine to eleven cycles each. TCRdb ran MiXCR on the multiplex PCR reads and lists one entry per CDR3 protein. The sample includes about 300,000 distinct CDR3 sequences, more than 55% seen only once; the top ten take about 8.4%. The sample comprised peripheral blood. Receptor source: a man in his forties or fifties with primary liver carcinoma and hepatitis B virus infection.

The sample holds many counts of this clonotype. The chain recombines TRBV12-3 or TRBV12-4 with TRBJ2-5; no firm D call. The V and J ends lost 6 bases and 2 bases respectively, with 7 bases between them. This CDR3 comprises 12 residues. The CDR3 here is CASSPIQETQYF. In nucleotides, the CDR3 is TGTGCCAGCAGCCCTATTCAAGAGACCCAGTACTTC.

This clonotype has ten or more counts. This chain connects TRBV10-3 to TRBJ1-2, with D unresolved. Germline V gives CDR1 ENHRY, CDR2 SYGVKD. V lost 0 bases, J lost 8 bases, and 7 bases lay in between. CDR3 length equals 12 residues. The CDR3 is CAISESGLGYTF. CDR3 DNA sequence: TGTGCCATCAGTGAGTCTGGTCTCGGCTACACCTTC.

This rearrangement joins TRBV6-2 or TRBV6-3 to TRBJ2-2; D might be TRBD1 (6 bases). Germline values: CDR1 MNHEY, CDR2 SVGEGT. The CDR3 length is 13 residues. The ends were cut back, 4 bases at V and 7 bases at J, with 10 bases in the middle. CDR3 DNA: TGTGCCAGCAGTTCACAGGGAAGCGGGGAGCTGTTTTTT. Amino acid sequence: CASSSQGSGELFF.

This clonotype was seen a few times. The chain couples TRBV4-1 to TRBJ2-4; 9 bases map to TRBD1. The CDR3 has 19 residues. Trimming took 2 bases from V and 0 from J; bases not matched to a gene: 11. CDR1 and CDR2 from the germline V gene are MGHRA and YSYEKL. The CDR3 sequence is CASSQPQAGTGLAKNIQYF. Written as DNA, the CDR3 is TGCGCCAGCAGCCAACCACAAGCCGGGACAGGGCTAGCCAAAAACATTCAGTACTTC.

This clonotype showed up many times. The genes are TRBV29-1 and TRBJ1-3, with D unresolved. Germline V CDR1 and CDR2: SQVTM, ANQGSEA. The CDR3 has 12 residues. V was clipped by 7 bases and J by 0 bases, with 7 bases between them. CDR3 amino acids: CSGVDSGNTIYF. DNA for the CDR3: TGCAGCGGAGTCGACTCTGGAAACACCATATATTTT.

This clonotype was counted only a few times. The V call is TRBV7-8, the J call TRBJ1-5; unclear D gene. The CDR3 covers 13 residues. The V end lost 2 bases, the J end lost 7 bases, and 9 bases lay between the germline ends. Germline V gives CDR1 SGHVS, CDR2 FQNEAQ. CDR3 DNA sequence: TGTGCCAGCAGCTTAATGACTCAACAGCCCCAGCATTTT. This sequence encodes CASSLMTQQPQHF.

In regard to this clonotype: The junction differs from germline at one of its ends, possibly a read error. V is TRBV6-1 and J is TRBJ1-2, with D unresolved. CDR3 length equals 14 residues. CDR1 and CDR2 from the germline V gene are MNHNS and SASEGT. Here the CDR3 reads CAGSDNQYNYGYTF. CDR3 DNA sequence: TGTGCCGGCAGTGATAACCAGTACAACTATGGCTACACCTTC.

The chain couples TRBV30 to TRBJ2-3; possibly TRBD1 for D (5 bases). The germline gives CDR1 GTSNPN, CDR2 SVGIG (reference sequence). The CDR3 covers 14 residues. Trimming shortened V by 4 bases and J by 2 bases, and 13 bases separated the two germline ends. The CDR3 sequence is CAWIPRGTTDTQYF. CDR3 sequence (DNA): TGTGCCTGGATTCCAAGGGGCACCACAGATACGCAGTATTTT.